One sample yielded the 30 T cell receptor beta chains listed below, sequenced in a study of OX40 agonist ivuxolimab in advanced cancers. The method was the immunoSEQ multiplex PCR assay. TCRdb mirrors the immuneACCESS table, restricted to in-frame sequences. Some clones are absent from its copies; in checked studies, under half trace to an unresolved V gene, and the reason for the others is unknown. This sample gives 76,000 or so clones in total; nearly 95% of them show up just once. The ten largest clones capture 5.5% to 7% of the sample. Sample: CD4+ or CD8+ T cells sorted from blood, taken in a trial of the OX40 agonist ivuxolimab. These receptors all stem from an adult with an advanced solid tumor such as melanoma, head and neck, liver or kidney cancer.

The rearrangement links TRBV5-4 to TRBJ1-2; the D is unclear. The CDR3 length is 11 residues. V was cut by 2 bases and J by 8 bases, with 7 bases left in between. Looked up from germline, CDR1 is SGHNT and CDR2 is YYREEE (reference sequence). CDR3 nucleotides: TGTGCCAGCAGCTTAGGAGGAGGCTACACCTTC. This sequence encodes CASSLGGGYTF.

The chain combines TRBV9 with TRBJ2-5; the match to TRBD2 covers 9 bases. The germline CDR1 and CDR2 sequences are SGDLS and YYNGEE. This CDR3 region has 16 residues. Trimming removed 4 bases from V and 5 bases from J; junction bases left unmatched: 12. CDR3 bases: TGTGCCAGCAGCTTCCCTAGCGGGGACCCCGGGGAGACCCAGTACTTC. It is translated as CASSFPSGDPGETQYF.

This sequence joins TRBV2 and TRBJ1-5; D possibly corresponds to TRBD1 (5 bases). In germline, CDR1 is SNHLY, CDR2 FYNNEI. There are 14 residues in the CDR3. Trimming cost V 6 bases and J 4 bases, with 13 bases left between them. CDR3 nucleotide sequence: TGTGCCAGCAGAGACCGACGGGGGAATCAGCCCCAGCATTTT. Protein product: CASRDRRGNQPQHF.

The chain links TRBV27 to TRBJ1-1; 7 nucleotides line up with TRBD1. This CDR3 region has 14 residues. CDR1 and CDR2 (germline): MNHEY, SMNVEV (reference sequence). With 5 bases clipped from V and 3 bases from J, the junction kept 6 bases outside the gene matches. CDR3 coding DNA: TGTGCCAGCAGTCCCAGGGGGGGGGACACTGAAGCTTTCTTT. Its protein product is CASSPRGGDTEAFF.

This clone was counted once. The chain joins TRBV30 to TRBJ2-3; D is uncertain. This CDR3 region has 13 residues. V lost 0 bases, J lost 4 bases, and 8 bases lay in between. Germline V lookup: CDR1 GTSNPN, CDR2 SVGIG (reference sequence). CDR3 DNA sequence: TGTGCCTGGAGTGTAAATGTGGCAGATACGCAGTATTTT. Its protein is CAWSVNVADTQYF.

The rearrangement links TRBV28 to TRBJ1-5; D remains unclear. The V gene's germline CDR1 is MDHEN and CDR2 SYDVKM. Trimming stripped 2 bases from V and 2 bases from J, with 7 bases between. CDR3 size: 14 residues. The CDR3 DNA reads TGTGCCAGCAGTTTACGGTCGCGCAATCAGCCCCAGCATTTT. Translated, it gives CASSLRSRNQPQHF.

CDR3 protein: CASSIAWGRPVIDTQYF. The DNA of the CDR3 is TGTGCCAGTAGTATAGCGTGGGGGCGCCCCGTGATAGATACGCAGTATTTT. The chain employs TRBV19 and TRBJ2-3; tentatively, D is TRBD1 (6 bases). V lost 1 base, J lost 5 bases, and 19 bases lay in between. CDR3 length: 17 residues. CDR1 is LNHDA and CDR2 is SQIVND in the germline V gene (reference sequence).

V usage is TRBV19 and J usage is TRBJ1-1; D remains ambiguous. The V gene's germline CDR1 is LNHDA and CDR2 SQIVND (reference sequence). The CDR3 consists of 13 residues. V gave up 8 bases and J gave up 1 base, with 11 bases separating them. As DNA, the CDR3 is TGTGCCAGTTATTCTTGGGAGAACACTGAAGCTTTCTTT. Its translation is CASYSWENTEAFF.

V and J are TRBV15 and TRBJ2-3; 7 bases agree with TRBD2. The J segment lost 2 bases and the V segment lost 5 bases, leaving 7 bases of the junction unmatched. The CDR3 is 15 residues long. Germline values: CDR1 LNHNV, CDR2 YYDKDF (reference sequence). CDR3 loop: CATSVRLAFTDTQYF. The CDR3 nucleotides read TGTGCCACCAGCGTCAGACTAGCCTTCACAGATACGCAGTATTTT.

This chain uses TRBV19 with TRBJ1-2, with 7 bases lining up with TRBD1. Germline trimming cut 6 bases from V and 7 bases from J; bases unmatched to any gene: 5. CDR3 length: 12 amino acids. In germline, CDR1 is LNHDA, CDR2 SQIVND (reference sequence). The CDR3 sequence is CASRTGYAGYTF. CDR3 nucleotides: TGTGCCAGTAGGACAGGGTACGCTGGCTACACCTTC.

This chain links TRBV5-6 with TRBJ2-7; D gene ambiguous. The CDR3 spans 12 residues. In germline, CDR1 is SGHDT, CDR2 YYEEEE. The germline V and J ends were trimmed by 4 bases and 5 bases, with 10 bases remaining between them. The DNA for the CDR3 is TGTGCCAGCAGCGTCGGAAGTAACGAGCAGTACTTC. Its translation: CASSVGSNEQYF.

This CDR3 is CASSTRFGGLWDEKLFF. CDR3 sequence (DNA): TGTGCCAGCAGCACCCGTTTTGGGGGGCTTTGGGATGAAAAACTGTTTTTT. The chain carries TRBV5-6 and TRBJ1-4, with D perhaps matching TRBD1 (6 bases). The CDR3 sequence is 17 residues long. Per the germline V gene, CDR1 is SGHDT and CDR2 is YYEEEE. V was cut by 4 bases and J by 6 bases, with 22 bases left in between.

This clone was recorded once. This chain joins TRBV5-6 and TRBJ1-6; D remains unclear. The CDR3 loop spans 18 amino acids. Germline V CDR1 and CDR2: SGHDT, YYEEEE. Trimming removed 2 bases from V and 0 bases from J, with 15 bases in between. The DNA of the CDR3 is TGTGCCAGCAGCTTAAGCTTGGACGCGGTCTCCTATAATTCACCCCTCCACTTT. It specifies CASSLSLDAVSYNSPLHF.

This rearrangement joins TRBV7-9 to TRBJ2-1; TRBD2 matches 12 bases. Germline CDR1 SEHNR, CDR2 FQNEAQ (reference sequence). CDR3 length equals 15 residues. With V trimmed by 5 bases and J by 6 bases, 5 bases remained unmatched. The CDR3 spells CASSQTSGRGNEQFF. The DNA of the CDR3 is TGTGCCAGCAGCCAGACTAGCGGGAGAGGCAATGAGCAGTTCTTC.

The chain links TRBV4-3 to TRBJ2-3, with D uncertain. In germline, CDR1 is LGHNA, CDR2 YSLEER. Trimming took off 1 base at V and 5 bases at J, with 7 bases between the two ends. CDR3 length equals 13 residues. The CDR3 sequence: CASSQVGLDTQYF. CDR3 nucleotide sequence: TGCGCCAGCAGCCAAGTGGGTTTAGATACGCAGTATTTT.

V and J are TRBV6-6 and TRBJ1-5, with D unresolved. Germline CDR1 is MNHNY and CDR2 is SVGAGI (reference sequence). V was clipped by 4 bases and J by 4 bases, with 8 bases between them. The CDR3 extends over 13 amino acids. This CDR3 reads CASSLGQNQPQHF. The CDR3 nucleotides are TGTGCCAGCAGTTTAGGGCAGAATCAGCCCCAGCATTTT.

The chain has TRBV5-5 and TRBJ2-7; D is undetermined. V was pared by 5 bases and J by 2 bases, with 11 bases between. This CDR3 contains 13 residues. CDR1 and CDR2 from the germline V gene are SGHKS and YYEKEE (reference sequence). The CDR3 DNA reads as TGTGCCAGCAGGCCCGGTTCAGCCTACGAGCAGTACTTC. The encoded protein is CASRPGSAYEQYF.

The chain is built from TRBV6-1 and TRBJ2-3; no firm D call. Between the trimmed V and J ends, which lost 5 bases and 10 bases, there was a span of 19 bases. CDR3 length: 14 residues. Germline CDR1 is MNHNS and CDR2 is SASEGT. The CDR3 DNA sequence: TGTGCCAGCAGTCACCTACTCCCAGCCGAGGCGCAGTATTTT. Translated, it gives CASSHLLPAEAQYF.

The chain combines TRBV13 with TRBJ1-3; 7 bases fit TRBD1. V shed 5 bases, J shed 4 bases, and the junction held 11 bases outside the gene matches. The germline V gene has CDR1 PRHDT and CDR2 FYEKMQ (reference sequence). This CDR3 contains 16 residues. The CDR3 here is CASSHRDSRAGNTIYF. CDR3 DNA sequence: TGTGCCAGCAGCCACAGGGACAGCAGAGCGGGAAACACCATATATTTT.

On this clone itself: This sample includes further DNA sequences coding for the same CDR3. This chain uses TRBV7-2 with TRBJ2-7; no clear D. V shed 2 bases and J shed 0 bases, with 2 bases lying between them. Germline V lookup: CDR1 SGHTA, CDR2 FQGNSA. This CDR3 is built from 12 residues. The CDR3 DNA reads as TGTGCCAGCAGCTTAAGCTCCTACGAGCAGTACTTC. It codes for CASSLSSYEQYF.

V usage is TRBV4-2 and J usage is TRBJ2-7, with D possibly matching TRBD1 (5 bases). CDR1 and CDR2 (germline): LGHNA, YNFKEQ. Trimming removed 0 bases from V and 1 base from J, with 10 bases in between. This CDR3 spans 15 amino acids. The CDR3 nucleotides are TGTGCCAGCAGCCAAGAGGAAGACAGTTCCTACGAGCAGTACTTC. Protein product: CASSQEEDSSYEQYF.

The chain is built from TRBV29-1 and TRBJ1-1; D not certain. This CDR3 has 13 amino acids. V was cut by 1 base and J by 1 base, with 7 bases left in between. Germline CDR1 is SQVTM and CDR2 is ANQGSEA. The CDR3 region is CSVEVPGNTEAFF. CDR3 in DNA: TGCAGCGTTGAAGTTCCTGGGAACACTGAAGCTTTCTTT.

This chain uses TRBV4-1 with TRBJ2-1, with 7 bases lining up with TRBD1. The length of the CDR3 is 15 residues. Germline CDR1 reads MGHRA; CDR2 reads YSYEKL. After removal of 4 bases from V and 8 bases from J, the junction contained 11 bases not matched to a gene. The CDR3 loop is CASSLNPTGWDEQFF. The CDR3 DNA follows: TGCGCCAGCAGCCTCAACCCGACAGGGTGGGATGAGCAGTTCTTC.

In its sample, this clone was seen a few times. The chain has TRBV23-1 and TRBJ2-4; 13 nucleotides align to TRBD2. TRBV23-1 is noted as an ORF with a role that remains uncertain. The V and J ends lost 3 bases and 9 bases, in that order; junction bases with no gene match: 8. The CDR3 is made up of 16 amino acids. The CDR3 DNA reads TGCGCCAGCAGTCAGCGGACTAGCGGGGGCAGTGGCATTCAGTACTTC. The encoded protein is CASSQRTSGGSGIQYF.

The rearrangement uses TRBV7-9 and TRBJ2-1; D not certain. Germline V gene data show CDR1 as SEHNR and CDR2 as FQNEAQ (reference sequence). Trimming took off 3 bases at V and 9 bases at J, with 15 bases between the two ends. CDR3 size: 14 residues. The CDR3 coding sequence is TGTGCCAGCAGCTTCCCCGGTAGTTTTGGTGAGCAGTTCTTC. Translating it yields CASSFPGSFGEQFF.

This clone was seen only a few times. This sequence joins TRBV7-3 and TRBJ1-1; D is unclear. Trimming shortened V by 1 base and J by 5 bases, and 8 bases separated the two germline ends. The germline V gene encodes CDR1 SGHTA and CDR2 FQGTGA. The CDR3 has 13 residues. Here the CDR3 reads CASSLRGWTEAFF. CDR3 DNA: TGTGCCAGCAGCTTAAGGGGATGGACTGAAGCTTTCTTT. The full variable domain, rest sourced from reference TRBV7-3 and TRBJ1-1, is GAGVSQTPSNKVTEKGKYVELRCDPISGHTALYWYRQSLGQGPEFLIYFQGTGAADDSGLPNDRFFAVRPEGSVSTLKIQRTERGDSAVYLCASSLRGWTEAFFGQGTRLTVV.

The CDR3 reads CSALVEGTDTQYF. DNA of the CDR3: TGCAGCGCCCTCGTTGAGGGCACAGATACGCAGTATTTT. The gene calls are TRBV29-1 and TRBJ2-3, with unresolved D. The germline CDR1 and CDR2 sequences are SQVTM and ANQGSEA. The CDR3 runs to 13 residues. Trimming shortened V by 7 bases and J by 1 base, and 12 bases separated the two germline ends.

The chain has TRBV7-9 and TRBJ2-1; no reliable D call. V dropped 2 bases and J dropped 9 bases, with 8 bases sitting between them. The CDR3 is made up of 12 amino acids. From germline, CDR1 is SEHNR and CDR2 FQNEAQ (reference sequence). In DNA, the CDR3 is TGTGCCAGCAGCTTAATAAAGGGTGAGCAGTTCTTC. This gives the protein CASSLIKGEQFF.

The chain couples TRBV4-2 to TRBJ2-7, with 7 nucleotides matching TRBD2. The trim removed 3 bases at V and 6 bases at J, leaving 11 bases unmatched. The CDR3 runs to 15 residues. Germline CDR1 LGHNA, CDR2 YNFKEQ. The CDR3 region is CASSQGGGAPLEQYF. The CDR3 DNA follows: TGTGCCAGCAGCCAGGGGGGAGGGGCGCCTCTCGAGCAGTACTTC.

This clone showed up just once. As DNA, the CDR3 is TGCGCCAGCAGCCAAGGGAATGGACTAGCGGCCTACGAGCAGTACTTC. It encodes CASSQGNGLAAYEQYF. The chain combines TRBV4-1 with TRBJ2-7; the match to TRBD2 covers 10 bases. The trim removed 1 base at V and 2 bases at J, leaving 5 bases unmatched. Germline-derived CDR1 and CDR2 are MGHRA and YSYEKL. CDR3 length: 16 amino acids.